This T cell receptor (beta chain) was retrieved from a study of blood T cell repertoires in COVID-19. Study in general: Specimens from acute and convalescent COVID-19 originated in the United States, Italy and Spain.

This CDR3 has 14 amino acids. Losses at the gene ends were 7 bases for V and 5 bases for J; bases not matched to a gene: 10. Germline V CDR1 and CDR2: SGHNT, YYREEE (reference sequence). The method was immunoSEQ multiplex PCR; TCRdb's version includes in-frame clones alone and lacks a portion of them. The table lists roughly 100,000 clones, about 89% of them singletons. Material: peripheral blood. The chain employs TRBV5-4 and TRBJ2-7, with TRBD1 matching over 9 bases. The receptor was derived from a human donor in a cohort sampled during active COVID-19. The CDR3 DNA reads TGTGCCAGCCAACTAGGGACAGGGATCAACGAGCAGTACTTC. Residues: CASQLGTGINEQYF. The complete variable domain, with remaining parts taken from reference TRBV5-4 and TRBJ2-7, reads ETGVTQSPTHLIKTRGQQVTLRCSSQSGHNTVSWYQQALGQGPQFIFQYYREEENGRGNFPPRFSGLQFPNYSSELNVNALELDDSALYLCASQLGTGINEQYFGPGTRLTVT.